Presented here are 7 T cell receptor beta chains from one specimen sequenced in a study of control samples from healthy donors and cancer patients. This table comes from immunoSEQ multiplex PCR, and its TCRdb copy is limited to in-frame clones, with some not included. The data show about 45,000 clones, just over 70% seen once. Source material: formalin-fixed, paraffin-embedded tissue. The source is a male donor with melanoma.

V usage is TRBV4-1 and J usage is TRBJ2-7; 11 nucleotides agree with TRBD1. Germline CDR1 and CDR2: MGHRA and YSYEKL. J was trimmed by 6 bases and V by 3 bases; bases with no gene match: 4. CDR3 length: 14 amino acids. The CDR3 DNA sequence: TGCGCCAGCAGCCATCCCGGGACAGGGGGCGAGCAGTACTTC. It is translated as CASSHPGTGGEQYF.

This clone came up many times. The chain recombines TRBV6-5 with TRBJ2-3; 10 bases fit TRBD2. Germline CDR1 is MNHEY and CDR2 is SVGAGI. This CDR3 comprises 16 residues. Trimming removed 4 bases from V and 5 bases from J; junction bases left unmatched: 9. The CDR3 DNA reads TGTGCCAGCAGTTCCTTTAGCGGGAGGTTGATAGATACGCAGTATTTT. Its translation: CASSSFSGRLIDTQYF.

The chain combines TRBV11-1 with TRBJ2-3, with 10 bases identical to TRBD1. Trimming at V came to 5 bases and at J to 6 bases, leaving 2 bases not matched to a gene. CDR3 length: 13 residues. CDR1 is SGHAT and CDR2 is FQDESV in the germline V gene (reference sequence). The CDR3 DNA reads TGTGCCAGCAGCCGGGACAGGGGTGATACGCAGTATTTT. Translated: CASSRDRGDTQYF.

The chain links TRBV7-9 to TRBJ1-4, with D perhaps matching TRBD1 (5 bases). Germline CDR1 SEHNR, CDR2 FQNEAQ (reference sequence). The CDR3 extends over 16 amino acids. V lost 6 bases and J 1 base, leaving 15 bases between the germline ends. The CDR3 nucleotides are TGTGCCAGCAGTTATACCCCAGGGAGAACTAATGAAAAACTGTTTTTT. Translating gives CASSYTPGRTNEKLFF.

The V and J genes are TRBV28 and TRBJ2-6; D possibly corresponds to TRBD2 (6 bases). Germline CDR1 MDHEN, CDR2 SYDVKM. V was pared by 5 bases and J by 3 bases, with 11 bases between. The CDR3 sequence is 15 residues long. DNA for the CDR3: TGTGCCAGCAGTGAGGAGGGGAGTGGGGCCAACGTCCTGACTTTC. It codes for CASSEEGSGANVLTF.

The chain carries TRBV6-5 and TRBJ1-2; 9 bases map to TRBD1. Germline V gene lookup returns CDR1 MNHEY and CDR2 SVGAGI. CDR3 size: 14 residues. After removal of 5 bases from V and 8 bases from J, the junction contained 9 bases not matched to a gene. The CDR3 nucleotides are TGTGCCAGCAGTCCACGGGACAGGGATCGAGGCTACACCTTC. Residues: CASSPRDRDRGYTF.

The chain joins TRBV20-1 to TRBJ2-1; D is perhaps TRBD2 (6 bases). V lost 3 bases and J lost 5, with 26 bases in between. CDR1 DFQATT and CDR2 SNEGSKA come from the germline V gene (reference sequence). The CDR3 is made up of 18 amino acids. CDR3 nucleotide sequence: TGCAGTGCTAGTCGAGGGCTTAGGGCGGGACGGTGGAACAATGAGCAGTTCTTC. It is translated as CSASRGLRAGRWNNEQFF.